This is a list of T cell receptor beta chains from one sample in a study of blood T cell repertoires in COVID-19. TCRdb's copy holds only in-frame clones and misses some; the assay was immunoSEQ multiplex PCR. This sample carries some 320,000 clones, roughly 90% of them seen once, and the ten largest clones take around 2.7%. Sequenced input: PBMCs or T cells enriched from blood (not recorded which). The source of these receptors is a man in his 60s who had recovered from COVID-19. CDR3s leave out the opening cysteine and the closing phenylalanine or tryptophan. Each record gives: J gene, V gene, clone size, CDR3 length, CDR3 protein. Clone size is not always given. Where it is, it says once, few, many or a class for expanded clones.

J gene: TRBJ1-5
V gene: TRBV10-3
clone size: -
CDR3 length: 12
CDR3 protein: ASKQGSSNQPQH

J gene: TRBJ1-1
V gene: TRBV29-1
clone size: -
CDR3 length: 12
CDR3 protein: SVQVLEGNTEAF

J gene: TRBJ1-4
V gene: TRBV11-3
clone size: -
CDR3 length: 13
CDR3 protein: ASTLGVGGDEKLF

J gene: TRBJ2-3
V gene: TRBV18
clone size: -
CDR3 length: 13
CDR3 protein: ASSPRSVAADTQY

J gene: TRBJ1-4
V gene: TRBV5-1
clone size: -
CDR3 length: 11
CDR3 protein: ASSSLPGRELF

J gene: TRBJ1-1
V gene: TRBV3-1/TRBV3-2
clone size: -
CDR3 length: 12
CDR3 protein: ASSTPGYGTEAF

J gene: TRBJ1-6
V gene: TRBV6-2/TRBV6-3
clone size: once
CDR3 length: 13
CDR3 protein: ASSYRGDYNSPLH

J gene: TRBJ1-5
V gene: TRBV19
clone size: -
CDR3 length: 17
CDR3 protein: ASRHWTWGGRQVNQPQH

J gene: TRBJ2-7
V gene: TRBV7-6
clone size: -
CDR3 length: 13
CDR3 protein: ASSQTGDGGYEQY

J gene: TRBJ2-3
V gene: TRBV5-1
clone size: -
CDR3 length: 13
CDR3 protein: ASSWSGRATDTQY

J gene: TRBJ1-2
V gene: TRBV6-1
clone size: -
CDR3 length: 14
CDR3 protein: ASSEWDRGRRYGYT

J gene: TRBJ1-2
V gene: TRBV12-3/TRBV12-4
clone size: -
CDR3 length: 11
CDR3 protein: ATSAPSGGGYT

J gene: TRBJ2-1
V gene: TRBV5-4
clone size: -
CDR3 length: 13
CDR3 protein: ASSLGQGTSNEQF

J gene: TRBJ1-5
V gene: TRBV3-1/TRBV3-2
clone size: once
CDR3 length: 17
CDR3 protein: ASSQVQDSRGISNQPQH